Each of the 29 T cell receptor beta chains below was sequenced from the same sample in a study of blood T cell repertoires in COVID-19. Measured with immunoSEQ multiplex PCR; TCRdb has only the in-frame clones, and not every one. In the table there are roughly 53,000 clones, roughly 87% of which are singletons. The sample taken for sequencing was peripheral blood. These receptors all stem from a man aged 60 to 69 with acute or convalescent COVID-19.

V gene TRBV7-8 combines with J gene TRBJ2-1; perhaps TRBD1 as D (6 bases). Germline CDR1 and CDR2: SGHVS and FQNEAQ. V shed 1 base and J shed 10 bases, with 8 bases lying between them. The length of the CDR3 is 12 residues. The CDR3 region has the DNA TGTGCCAGCAGCTTAGTTGGGGGCGAGCAGTTCTTC. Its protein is CASSLVGGEQFF.

Here the CDR3 reads CASSPLRGQVPYGYTF. DNA for the CDR3: TGTGCCAGCTCACCACTAAGGGGACAGGTTCCCTATGGCTACACCTTC. The chain couples TRBV18 to TRBJ1-2; 8 positions agree with TRBD1. Germline assignment: CDR1 KGHSH and CDR2 LQKENI. The CDR3 is 16 amino acids. With V trimmed by 1 base and J by 4 bases, 8 bases remained unmatched.

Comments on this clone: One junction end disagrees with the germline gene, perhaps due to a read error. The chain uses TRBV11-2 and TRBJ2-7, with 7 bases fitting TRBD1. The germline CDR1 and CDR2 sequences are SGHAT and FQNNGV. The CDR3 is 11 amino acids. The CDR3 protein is CASSLHRDSSF. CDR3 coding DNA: TGTGCCAGCAGCTTGCACCGGGACAGCTCCTTC.

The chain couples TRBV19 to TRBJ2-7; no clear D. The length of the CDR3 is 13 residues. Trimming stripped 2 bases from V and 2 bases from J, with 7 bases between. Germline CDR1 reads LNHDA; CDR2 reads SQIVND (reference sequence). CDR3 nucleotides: TGTGCCAGTAGTATACGAGAAGCCTACGAGCAGTACTTC. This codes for CASSIREAYEQYF.

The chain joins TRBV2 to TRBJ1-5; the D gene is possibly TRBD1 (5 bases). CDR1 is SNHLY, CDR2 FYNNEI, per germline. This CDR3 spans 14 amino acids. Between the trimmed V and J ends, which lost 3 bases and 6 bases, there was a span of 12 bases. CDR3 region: CASSEGLGSQPQHF. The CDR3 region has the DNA TGTGCCAGCAGTGAGGGGCTGGGAAGTCAGCCCCAGCATTTT.

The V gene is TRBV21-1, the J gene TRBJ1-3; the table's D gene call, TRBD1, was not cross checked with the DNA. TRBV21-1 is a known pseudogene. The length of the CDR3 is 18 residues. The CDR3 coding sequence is TGTGCCAGCAGCACCCGGGACAGGACTTTGAGCTCTGGAAACACCATATATTTT. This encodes CASSTRDRTLSSGNTIYF.

CDR3 sequence: CASSKSFSTNEKLFF. CDR3 DNA sequence: TGTGCCAGCAGTAAATCATTTTCCACTAATGAAAAACTGTTTTTT. The rearrangement joins TRBV6-5 to TRBJ1-4; no firm D call. Trimming cost V 5 bases and J 2 bases, with 12 bases left between them. CDR1 and CDR2 (germline): MNHEY, SVGAGI. This CDR3 is 15 amino acids long.

CDR3 protein: CASSLIGANEKLFF. Written as DNA, the CDR3 is TGTGCCAGCAGTTTGATAGGGGCTAATGAAAAACTGTTTTTT. The chain carries TRBV27 and TRBJ1-4, with a tentative D call TRBD1 (5 bases). Germline V CDR1 and CDR2: MNHEY, SMNVEV (reference sequence). V lost 3 bases, J lost 3 bases, and 8 bases lay in between. This CDR3 has 14 amino acids. Full variable domain (rest looked up from reference TRBV27 and TRBJ1-4): EAQVTQNPRYLITVTGKKLTVTCSQNMNHEYMSWYRQDPGLGLRQIYYSMNVEVTDKGDVPEGYKVSRKEKRNFPLILESPSPNQTSLYFCASSLIGANEKLFFGSGTQLSVL.

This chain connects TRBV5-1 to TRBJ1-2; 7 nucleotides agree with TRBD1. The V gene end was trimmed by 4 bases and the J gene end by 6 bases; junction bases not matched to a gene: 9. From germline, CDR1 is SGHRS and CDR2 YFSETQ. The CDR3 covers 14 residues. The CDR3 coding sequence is TGCGCCAGCAGCGAGAAGGGGGCGGGAAATGGCTACACCTTC. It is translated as CASSEKGAGNGYTF.

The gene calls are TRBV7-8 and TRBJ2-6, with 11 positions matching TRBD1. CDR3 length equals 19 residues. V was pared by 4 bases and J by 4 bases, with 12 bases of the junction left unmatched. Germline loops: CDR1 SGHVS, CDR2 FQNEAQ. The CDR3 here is CASSSRALGTGGGANVLTF. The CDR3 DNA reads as TGTGCCAGCAGCTCCCGTGCATTAGGGACAGGGGGAGGGGCCAACGTCCTGACTTTC.

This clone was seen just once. Here the CDR3 reads CASSGGGEQFF. CDR3 in DNA: TGTGCCAGCAGCGGGGGAGGGGAGCAGTTCTTC. The chain recombines TRBV9 with TRBJ2-1; 7 bases are shared with TRBD2. The V segment lost 3 bases and the J segment 10 bases; nucleotides outside the gene matches: 1. The CDR3 contains 11 residues. Germline V gives CDR1 SGDLS, CDR2 YYNGEE.

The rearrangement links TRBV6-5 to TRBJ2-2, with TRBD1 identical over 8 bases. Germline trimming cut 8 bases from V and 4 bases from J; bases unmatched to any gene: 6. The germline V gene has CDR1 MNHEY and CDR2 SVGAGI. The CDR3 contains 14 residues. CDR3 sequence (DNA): TGTGCCAGCTGGCGAGACAGGGGCACCGGGGAGCTGTTTTTT. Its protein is CASWRDRGTGELFF.

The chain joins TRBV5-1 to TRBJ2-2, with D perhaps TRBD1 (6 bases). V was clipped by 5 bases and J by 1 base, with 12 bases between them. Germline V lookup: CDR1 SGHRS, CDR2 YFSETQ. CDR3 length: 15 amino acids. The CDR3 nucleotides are TGCGCCAGCAGAAGGGACATCCAGAACACCGGGGAGCTGTTTTTT. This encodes CASRRDIQNTGELFF.

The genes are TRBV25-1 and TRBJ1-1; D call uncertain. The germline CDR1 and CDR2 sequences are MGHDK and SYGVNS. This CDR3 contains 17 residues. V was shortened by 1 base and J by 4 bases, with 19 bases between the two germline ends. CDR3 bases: TGTGCCAGCAGTGAATCGGGGAGGAACGTTGTTGGCACTGAAGCTTTCTTT. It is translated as CASSESGRNVVGTEAFF.

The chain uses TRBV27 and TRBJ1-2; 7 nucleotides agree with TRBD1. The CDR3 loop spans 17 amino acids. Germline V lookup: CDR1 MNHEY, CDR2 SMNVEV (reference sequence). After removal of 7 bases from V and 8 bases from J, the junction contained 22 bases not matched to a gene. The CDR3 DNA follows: TGTGCCAGCAAAACCCGACAGGGAAAGGGGGCGACAGGGGGCTACACCTTC. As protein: CASKTRQGKGATGGYTF.

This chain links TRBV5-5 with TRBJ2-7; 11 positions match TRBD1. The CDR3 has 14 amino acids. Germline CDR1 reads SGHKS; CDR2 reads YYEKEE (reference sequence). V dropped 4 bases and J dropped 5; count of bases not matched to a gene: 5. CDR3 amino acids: CASSLRDRGDEQYF. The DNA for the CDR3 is TGTGCCAGCAGCCTCCGGGACAGGGGGGACGAGCAGTACTTC.

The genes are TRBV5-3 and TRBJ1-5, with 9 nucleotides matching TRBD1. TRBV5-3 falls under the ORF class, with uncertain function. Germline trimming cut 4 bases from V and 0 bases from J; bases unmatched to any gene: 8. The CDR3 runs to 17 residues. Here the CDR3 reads CARSPRDRENSNQPQHF. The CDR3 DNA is TGTGCCAGAAGCCCAAGGGACAGGGAGAATAGCAATCAGCCCCAGCATTTT.

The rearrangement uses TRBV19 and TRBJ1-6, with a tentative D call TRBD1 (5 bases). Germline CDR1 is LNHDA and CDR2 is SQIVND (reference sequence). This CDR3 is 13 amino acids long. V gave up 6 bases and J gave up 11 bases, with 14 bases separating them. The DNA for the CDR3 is TGTGCCAGTAGCTCAGGGAACGGCGCACCCCTCCACTTT. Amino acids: CASSSGNGAPLHF.

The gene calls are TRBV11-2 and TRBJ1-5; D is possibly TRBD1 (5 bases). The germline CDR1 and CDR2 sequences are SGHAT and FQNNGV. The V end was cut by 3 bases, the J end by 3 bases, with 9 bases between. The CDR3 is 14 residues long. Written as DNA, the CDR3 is TGTGCCAGCAGCTTGGAGGGGACCAATCAGCCCCAGCATTTT. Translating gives CASSLEGTNQPQHF.

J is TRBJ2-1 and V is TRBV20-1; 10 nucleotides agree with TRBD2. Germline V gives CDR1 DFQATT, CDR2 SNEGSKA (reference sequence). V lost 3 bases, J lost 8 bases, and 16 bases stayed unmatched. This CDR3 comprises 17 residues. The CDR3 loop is CSASLGRSGGANDEQFF. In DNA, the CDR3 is TGCAGTGCTAGTCTGGGAAGGAGCGGGGGGGCCAACGATGAGCAGTTCTTC.

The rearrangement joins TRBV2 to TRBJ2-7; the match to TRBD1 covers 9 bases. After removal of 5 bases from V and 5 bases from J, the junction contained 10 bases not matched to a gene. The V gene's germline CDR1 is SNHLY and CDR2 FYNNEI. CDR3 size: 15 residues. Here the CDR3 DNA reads TGTGCCAGCAGTCTGGACAGGGGTGCGTGGCACGAGCAGTACTTC. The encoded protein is CASSLDRGAWHEQYF.

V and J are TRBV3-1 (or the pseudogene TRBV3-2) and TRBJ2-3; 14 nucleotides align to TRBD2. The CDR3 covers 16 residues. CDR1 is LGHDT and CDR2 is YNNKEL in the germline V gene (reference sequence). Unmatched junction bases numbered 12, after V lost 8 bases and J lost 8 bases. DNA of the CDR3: TGTGCCAGCTACTCGCCGGGACTAGCGGGGGAGGGTACGCAGTATTTT. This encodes CASYSPGLAGEGTQYF.

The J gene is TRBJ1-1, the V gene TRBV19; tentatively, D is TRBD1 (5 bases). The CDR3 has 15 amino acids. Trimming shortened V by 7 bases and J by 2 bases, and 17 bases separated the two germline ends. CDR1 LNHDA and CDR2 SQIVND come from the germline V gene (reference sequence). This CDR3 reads CASTQTGGVNTEAFF. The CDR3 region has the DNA TGTGCCAGTACCCAAACAGGAGGGGTCAACACTGAAGCTTTCTTT. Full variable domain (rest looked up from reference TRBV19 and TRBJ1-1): DGGITQSPKYLFRKEGQNVTLSCEQNLNHDAMYWYRQDPGQGLRLIYYSQIVNDFQKGDIAEGYSVSREKKESFPLTVTSAQKNPTAFYLCASTQTGGVNTEAFFGQGTRLTVV.

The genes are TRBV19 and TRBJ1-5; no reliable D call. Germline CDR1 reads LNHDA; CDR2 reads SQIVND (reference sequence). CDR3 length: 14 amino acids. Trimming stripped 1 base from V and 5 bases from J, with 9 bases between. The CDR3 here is CASSIGRRDQPQHF. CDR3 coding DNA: TGTGCCAGTAGTATAGGGCGGAGGGATCAGCCCCAGCATTTT.

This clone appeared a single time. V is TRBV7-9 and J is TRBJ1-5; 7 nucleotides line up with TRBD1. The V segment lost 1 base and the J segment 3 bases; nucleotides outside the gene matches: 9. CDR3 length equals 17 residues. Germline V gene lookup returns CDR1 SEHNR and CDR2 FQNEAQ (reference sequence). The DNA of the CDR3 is TGTGCCAGCAGCTTAGAGCTTAGGGGGCTTTCCAATCAGCCCCAGCATTTT. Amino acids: CASSLELRGLSNQPQHF. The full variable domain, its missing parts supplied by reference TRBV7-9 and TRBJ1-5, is DTGVSQNPRHKITKRGQNVTFRCDPISEHNRLYWYRQTLGQGPEFLTYFQNEAQLEKSRLLSDRFSAERPKGSFSTLEIQRTEQGDSAMYLCASSLELRGLSNQPQHFGDGTRLSIL.

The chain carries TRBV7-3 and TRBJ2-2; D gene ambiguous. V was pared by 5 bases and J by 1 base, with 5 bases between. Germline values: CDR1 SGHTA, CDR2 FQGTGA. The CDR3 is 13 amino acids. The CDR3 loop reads CASSPGNTGELFF. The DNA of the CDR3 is TGTGCCAGCAGCCCCGGGAACACCGGGGAGCTGTTTTTT.

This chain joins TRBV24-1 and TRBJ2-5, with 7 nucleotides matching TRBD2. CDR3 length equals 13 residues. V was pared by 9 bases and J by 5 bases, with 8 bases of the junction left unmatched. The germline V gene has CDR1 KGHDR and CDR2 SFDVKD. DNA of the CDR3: TGTGCCACCGGCGGGAGTACAAGGGAGACCCAGTACTTC. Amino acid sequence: CATGGSTRETQYF.

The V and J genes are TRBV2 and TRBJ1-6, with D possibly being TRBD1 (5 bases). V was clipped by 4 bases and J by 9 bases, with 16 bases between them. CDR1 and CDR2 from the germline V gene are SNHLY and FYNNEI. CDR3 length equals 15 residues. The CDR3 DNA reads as TGTGCCAGCAGTGGGGGCAGGATGCATCGTTCACCCCTCCACTTT. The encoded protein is CASSGGRMHRSPLHF.

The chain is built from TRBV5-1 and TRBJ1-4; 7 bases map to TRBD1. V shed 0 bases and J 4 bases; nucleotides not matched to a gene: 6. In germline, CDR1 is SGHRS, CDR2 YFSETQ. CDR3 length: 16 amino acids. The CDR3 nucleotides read TGCGCCAGCAGCTTGGGACAGGGAGCCCATAATGAAAAACTGTTTTTT. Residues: CASSLGQGAHNEKLFF.